The subject of this entry is one T cell receptor (beta chain). Losses at the gene ends were 8 bases for V and 0 bases for J; bases not matched to a gene: 7. Per germline, CDR1 MNHEY and CDR2 SMNVEV (reference sequence). The CDR3 sequence is 16 residues long. The data belong to a study of CD8 T cells in Susac syndrome. An amount of RNA that ranged from roughly 0.5 to 1 ug was reverse transcribed with random hexamers. immunoSEQ multiplex PCR amplified TCR beta CDR3 across 54 Vbeta, 13 Jbeta. TCRdb re-analysed the immunoSEQ multiplex PCR reads in MiXCR, keeping a single row per CDR3 protein. The table has about 200,000 distinct CDR3 sequences, more than 90% seen once; the top ten hold 0.093%. Sequencing of TCR beta was carried out in blood CD8+ and CD4+ T cells. Treatment-naive patients with stable or active relapsing-remitting disease were the multiple sclerosis controls.

The chain has TRBV27 and TRBJ1-2, with 12 bases matching TRBD1. The sample consisted of CD4+ T cells from PBMCs. This TCR was sampled from a human donor with multiple sclerosis. CDR3 sequence reads: CASAGTGGSTNYGYTF. The DNA for the CDR3 is TGTGCCAGCGCCGGGACAGGGGGCTCTACTAACTATGGCTACACCTTC.